This T cell receptor (beta chain) originates from a study of shared clonotypes between healthy human individuals. In the source study's methods: There were no quality scores in the junction-only immunoSEQ sequences, so filtering differed. Data came from immunoSEQ multiplex PCR; TCRdb stores just in-frame clones and leaves some out. That table gives V, J and clone size, and the DNA gave D and trimming. The table has roughly 2 million clones, roughly 96% seen once; the top ten hold 0.1% to 0.15%. V shed 3 bases and J shed 5 bases, with 9 bases lying between them. Germline values: CDR1 MNHEY, CDR2 SVGAGI. This CDR3 is 13 amino acids long.

The chain has TRBV6-5 and TRBJ2-3, with D unresolved. The receptor comes from a young man in good health. The specimen sequenced was naive CD4+ T cells sorted from blood. Sample subset: CD45RA+ positively selected. The DNA for the CDR3 is TGTGCCAGCAGTTATGGTGCGCTAGATACGCAGTATTTT. Protein: CASSYGALDTQYF.